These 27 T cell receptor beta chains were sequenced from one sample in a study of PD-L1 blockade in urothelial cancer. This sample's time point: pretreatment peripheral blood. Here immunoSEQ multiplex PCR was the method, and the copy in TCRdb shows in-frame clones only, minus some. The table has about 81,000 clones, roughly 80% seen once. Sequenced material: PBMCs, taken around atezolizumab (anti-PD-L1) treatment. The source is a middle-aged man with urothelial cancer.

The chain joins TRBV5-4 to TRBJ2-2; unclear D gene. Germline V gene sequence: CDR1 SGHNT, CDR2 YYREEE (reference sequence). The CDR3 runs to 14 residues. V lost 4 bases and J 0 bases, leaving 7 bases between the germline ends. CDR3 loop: CASSVDSNTGELFF. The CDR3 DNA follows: TGTGCCAGCAGCGTAGACTCGAACACCGGGGAGCTGTTTTTT. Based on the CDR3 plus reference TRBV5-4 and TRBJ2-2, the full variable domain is ETGVTQSPTHLIKTRGQQVTLRCSSQSGHNTVSWYQQALGQGPQFIFQYYREEENGRGNFPPRFSGLQFPNYSSELNVNALELDDSALYLCASSVDSNTGELFFGEGSRLTVL.

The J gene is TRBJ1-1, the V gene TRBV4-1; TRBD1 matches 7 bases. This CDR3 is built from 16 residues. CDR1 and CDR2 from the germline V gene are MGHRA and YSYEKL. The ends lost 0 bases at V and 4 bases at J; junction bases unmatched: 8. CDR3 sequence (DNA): TGCGCCAGCAGCCAAGATAGGAGGGGGCTGGGCACTGAAGCTTTCTTT. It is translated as CASSQDRRGLGTEAFF.

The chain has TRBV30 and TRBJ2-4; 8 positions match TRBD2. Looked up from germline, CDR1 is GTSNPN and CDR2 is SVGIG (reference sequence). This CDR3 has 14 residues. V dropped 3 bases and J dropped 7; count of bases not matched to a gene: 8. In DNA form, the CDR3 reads TGTGCCTGGAGGGGAGCGGGAGAGGGGAACATTCAGTACTTC. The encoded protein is CAWRGAGEGNIQYF.

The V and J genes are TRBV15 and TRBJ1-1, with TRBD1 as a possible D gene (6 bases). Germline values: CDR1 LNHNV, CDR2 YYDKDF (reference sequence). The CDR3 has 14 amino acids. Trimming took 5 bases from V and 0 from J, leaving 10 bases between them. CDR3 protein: CATSPRTVNTEAFF. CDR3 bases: TGTGCCACCAGCCCCCGGACAGTGAACACTGAAGCTTTCTTT.

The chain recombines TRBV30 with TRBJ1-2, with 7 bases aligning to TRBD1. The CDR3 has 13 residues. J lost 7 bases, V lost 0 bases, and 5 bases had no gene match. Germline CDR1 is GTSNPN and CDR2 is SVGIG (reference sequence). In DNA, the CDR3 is TGTGCCTGGAGTGTCGAGGGGGCCGGTGGCTACACCTTC. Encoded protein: CAWSVEGAGGYTF.

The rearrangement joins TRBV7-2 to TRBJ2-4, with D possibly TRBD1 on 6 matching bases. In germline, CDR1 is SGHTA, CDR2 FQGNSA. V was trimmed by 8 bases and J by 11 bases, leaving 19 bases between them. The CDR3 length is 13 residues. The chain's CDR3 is CASHQSPRTVQYF. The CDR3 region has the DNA TGTGCCAGCCACCAATCACCTAGGACAGTTCAGTACTTC.

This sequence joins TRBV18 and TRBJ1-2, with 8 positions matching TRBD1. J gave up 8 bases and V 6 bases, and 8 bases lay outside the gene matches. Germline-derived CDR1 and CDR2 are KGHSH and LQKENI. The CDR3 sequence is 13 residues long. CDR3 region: CASSYSGGAGYTF. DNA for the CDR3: TGTGCCAGCTCTTACTCAGGGGGCGCAGGCTACACCTTC. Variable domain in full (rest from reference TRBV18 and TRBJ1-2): NAGVMQNPRHLVRRRGQEARLRCSPMKGHSHVYWYRQLPEEGLKFMVYLQKENIIDESGMPKERFSAEFPKEGPSILRIQQVVRGDSAAYFCASSYSGGAGYTFGSGTRLTVV.

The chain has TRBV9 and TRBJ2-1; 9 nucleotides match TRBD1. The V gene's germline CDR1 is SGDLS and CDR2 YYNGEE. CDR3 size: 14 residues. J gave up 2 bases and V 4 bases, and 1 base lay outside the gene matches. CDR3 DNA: TGTGCCAGCAGCCGGGACAGGGCCTACAATGAGCAGTTCTTC. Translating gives CASSRDRAYNEQFF.

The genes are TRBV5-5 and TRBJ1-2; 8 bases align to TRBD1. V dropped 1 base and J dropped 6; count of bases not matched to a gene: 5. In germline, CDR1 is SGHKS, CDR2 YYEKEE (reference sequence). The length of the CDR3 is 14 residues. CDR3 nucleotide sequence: TGTGCCAGCAGCTTGCAGGGGGCTCAGGATGGCTACACCTTC. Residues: CASSLQGAQDGYTF.

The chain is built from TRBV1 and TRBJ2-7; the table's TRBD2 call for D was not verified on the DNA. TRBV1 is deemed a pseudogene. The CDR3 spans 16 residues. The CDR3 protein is CTSSQELAGVVDEQYF. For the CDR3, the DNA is TGCACCAGCAGCCAAGAACTAGCGGGAGTAGTAGACGAGCAGTACTTC.

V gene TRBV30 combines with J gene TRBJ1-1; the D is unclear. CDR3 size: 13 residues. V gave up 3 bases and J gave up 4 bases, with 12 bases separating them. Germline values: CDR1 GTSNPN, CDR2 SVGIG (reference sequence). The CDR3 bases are TGTGCCTGGAGGAAAGACTGGAGCACTGAAGCTTTCTTT. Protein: CAWRKDWSTEAFF.

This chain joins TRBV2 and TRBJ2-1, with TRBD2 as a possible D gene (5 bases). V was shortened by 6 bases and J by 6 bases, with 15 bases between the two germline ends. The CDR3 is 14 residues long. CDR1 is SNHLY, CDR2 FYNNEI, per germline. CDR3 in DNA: TGTGCCAGCAGCGCCACTAGAGTTCTCAATGAGCAGTTCTTC. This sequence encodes CASSATRVLNEQFF. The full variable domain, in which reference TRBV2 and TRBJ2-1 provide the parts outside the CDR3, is EPEVTQTPSHQVTQMGQEVILRCVPISNHLYFYWYRQILGQKVEFLVSFYNNEISEKSEIFDDQFSVERPDGSNFTLKIRSTKLEDSAMYFCASSATRVLNEQFFGPGTRLTVL.

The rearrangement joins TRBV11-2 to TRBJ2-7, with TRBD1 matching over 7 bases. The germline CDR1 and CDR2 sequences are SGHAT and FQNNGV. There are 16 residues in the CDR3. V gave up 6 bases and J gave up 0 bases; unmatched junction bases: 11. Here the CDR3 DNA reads TGTGCCAGCAGTTACTGGCCCAGGGGGAGCTCCTACGAGCAGTACTTC. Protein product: CASSYWPRGSSYEQYF.

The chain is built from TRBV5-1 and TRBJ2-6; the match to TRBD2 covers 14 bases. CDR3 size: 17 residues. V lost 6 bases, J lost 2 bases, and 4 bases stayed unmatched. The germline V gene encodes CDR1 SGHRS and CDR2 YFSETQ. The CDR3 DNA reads TGCGCCAGCAACGGACTAGCGGGAGGCGCTGGGGCCAACGTCCTGACTTTC. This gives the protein CASNGLAGGAGANVLTF. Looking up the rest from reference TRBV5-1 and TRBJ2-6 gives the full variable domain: KAGVTQTPRYLIKTRGQQVTLSCSPISGHRSVSWYQQTPGQGLQFLFEYFSETQRNKGNFPGRFSGRQFSNSRSEMNVSTLELGDSALYLCASNGLAGGAGANVLTFGAGSRLTVL.

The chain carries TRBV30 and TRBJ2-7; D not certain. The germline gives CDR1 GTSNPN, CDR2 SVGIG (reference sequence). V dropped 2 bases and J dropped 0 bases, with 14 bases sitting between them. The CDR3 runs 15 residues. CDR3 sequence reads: CAWSPPDKDSYEQYF. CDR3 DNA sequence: TGTGCCTGGAGTCCCCCCGACAAGGACTCCTACGAGCAGTACTTC.

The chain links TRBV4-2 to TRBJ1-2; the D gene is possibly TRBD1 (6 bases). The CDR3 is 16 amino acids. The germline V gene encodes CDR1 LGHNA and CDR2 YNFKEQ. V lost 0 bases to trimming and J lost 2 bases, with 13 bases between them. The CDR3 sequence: CASSQDRTGSNYGYTF. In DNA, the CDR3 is TGTGCCAGCAGCCAAGACCGAACAGGGTCAAACTATGGCTACACCTTC.

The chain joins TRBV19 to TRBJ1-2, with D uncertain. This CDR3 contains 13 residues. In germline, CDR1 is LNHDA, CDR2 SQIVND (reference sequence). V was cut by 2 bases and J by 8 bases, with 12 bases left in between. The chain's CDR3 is CASSIRRVQGYTF. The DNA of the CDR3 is TGTGCCAGTAGTATAAGGAGGGTGCAAGGCTACACCTTC.

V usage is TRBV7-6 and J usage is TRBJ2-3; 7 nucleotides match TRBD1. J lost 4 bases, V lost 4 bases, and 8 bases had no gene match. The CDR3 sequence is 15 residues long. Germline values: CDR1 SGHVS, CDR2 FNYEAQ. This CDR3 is CASSYTGEGPDTQYF. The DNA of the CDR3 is TGTGCCAGCAGCTATACAGGGGAAGGCCCAGATACGCAGTATTTT.

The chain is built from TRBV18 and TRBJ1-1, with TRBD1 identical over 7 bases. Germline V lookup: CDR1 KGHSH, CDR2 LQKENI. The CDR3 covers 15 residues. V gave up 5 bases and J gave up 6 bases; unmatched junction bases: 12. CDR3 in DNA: TGTGCCAGCTCAGAGGCCGAACAGGGGCGGTCTGAAGCTTTCTTT. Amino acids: CASSEAEQGRSEAFF. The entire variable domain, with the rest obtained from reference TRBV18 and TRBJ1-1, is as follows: NAGVMQNPRHLVRRRGQEARLRCSPMKGHSHVYWYRQLPEEGLKFMVYLQKENIIDESGMPKERFSAEFPKEGPSILRIQQVVRGDSAAYFCASSEAEQGRSEAFFGQGTRLTVV.

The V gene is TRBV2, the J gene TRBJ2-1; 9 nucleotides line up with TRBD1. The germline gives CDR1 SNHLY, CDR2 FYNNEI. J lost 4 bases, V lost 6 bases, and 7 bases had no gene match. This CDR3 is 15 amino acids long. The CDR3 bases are TGTGCCAGCAGGGAGACAGGGGGTCCTTACAATGAGCAGTTCTTC. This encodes CASRETGGPYNEQFF.

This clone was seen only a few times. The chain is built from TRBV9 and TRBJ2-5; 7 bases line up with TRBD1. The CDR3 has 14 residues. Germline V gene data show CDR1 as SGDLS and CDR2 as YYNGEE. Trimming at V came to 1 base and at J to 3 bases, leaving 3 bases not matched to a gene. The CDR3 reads CASSVRDREETQYF. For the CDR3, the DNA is TGTGCCAGCAGCGTACGAGACAGGGAAGAGACCCAGTACTTC. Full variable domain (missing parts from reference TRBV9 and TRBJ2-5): DSGVTQTPKHLITATGQRVTLRCSPRSGDLSVYWYQQSLDQGLQFLIQYYNGEERAKGNILERFSAQQFPDLHSELNLSSLELGDSALYFCASSVRDREETQYFGPGTRLLVL.

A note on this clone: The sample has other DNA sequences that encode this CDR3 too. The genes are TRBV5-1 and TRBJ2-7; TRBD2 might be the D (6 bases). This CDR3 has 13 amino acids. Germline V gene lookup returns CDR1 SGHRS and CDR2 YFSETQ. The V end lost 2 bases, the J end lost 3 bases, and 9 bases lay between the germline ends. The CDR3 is CASSFPGSYEQYF. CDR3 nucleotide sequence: TGCGCCAGCAGCTTCCCCGGGAGCTACGAGCAGTACTTC.

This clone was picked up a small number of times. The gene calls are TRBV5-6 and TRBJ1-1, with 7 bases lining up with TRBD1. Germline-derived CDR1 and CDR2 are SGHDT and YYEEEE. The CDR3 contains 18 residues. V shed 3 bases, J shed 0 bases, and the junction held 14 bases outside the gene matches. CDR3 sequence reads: CASSSTNRGYPMNTEAFF. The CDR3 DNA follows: TGTGCCAGCAGCTCGACGAACAGGGGCTATCCCATGAACACTGAAGCTTTCTTT.

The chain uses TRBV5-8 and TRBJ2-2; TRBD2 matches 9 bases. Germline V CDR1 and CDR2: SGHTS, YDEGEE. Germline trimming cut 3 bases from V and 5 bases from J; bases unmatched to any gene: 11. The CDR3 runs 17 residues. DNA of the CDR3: TGTGCCAGCAGCTATCCGGGACTAGCAGTTTCTACCGGGGAGCTGTTTTTT. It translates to CASSYPGLAVSTGELFF.

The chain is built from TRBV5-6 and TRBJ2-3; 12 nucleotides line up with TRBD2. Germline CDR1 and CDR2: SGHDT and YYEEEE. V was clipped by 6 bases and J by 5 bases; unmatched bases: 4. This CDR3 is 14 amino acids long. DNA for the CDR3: TGTGCCAGCACCCGACTAGCGGGAGAAGATACGCAGTATTTT. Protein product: CASTRLAGEDTQYF.

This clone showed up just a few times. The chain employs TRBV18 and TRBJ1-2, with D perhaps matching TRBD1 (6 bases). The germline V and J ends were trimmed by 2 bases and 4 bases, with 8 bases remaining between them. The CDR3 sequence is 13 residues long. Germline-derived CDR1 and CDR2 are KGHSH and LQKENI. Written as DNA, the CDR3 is TGTGCCAGCTCACCAAGGGGGGGCTATGGCTACACCTTC. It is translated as CASSPRGGYGYTF.

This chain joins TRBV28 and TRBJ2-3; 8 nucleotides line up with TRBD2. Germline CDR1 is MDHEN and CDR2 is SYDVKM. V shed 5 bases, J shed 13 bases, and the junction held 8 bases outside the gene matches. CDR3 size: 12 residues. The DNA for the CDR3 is TGTGCCAGCAGTGTTACACCGGGAGGGGAGTATTTT. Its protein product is CASSVTPGGEYF.